These T cell receptor beta chains were read from a single sample in a study of T cells in localized non-small cell lung cancer. TCRdb keeps only in-frame clones here, not all; method: immunoSEQ multiplex PCR. The sample contains approximately 40,000 clones, around 87% of which appear only once. The sequencing used peripheral blood, collected before any cancer treatment. These TCRs come from a man between 18 and 50 years old with stage I lung adenocarcinoma. The CDR3 runs from the conserved cysteine through the conserved F or W. The D gene is left open where the match is weak. A row's size may be missing; if present it is once, few, many or a size class.

j_gene,d_gene,v_gene,abundance,CDR3nt,CDR3aa
TRBJ1-2,NA,TRBV19,NA,TGTGCCAGTAGTATAACAGGGCGGGGCACTGGCTACACCTTC,CASSITGRGTGYTF
TRBJ1-1,TRBD1,TRBV19,NA,TGTGCCAGTAGTGCCGGGACAGGGGGCAACACTGAAGCTTTCTTT,CASSAGTGGNTEAFF
TRBJ2-7,NA,TRBV20-1,NA,TGCAGTGCTACAGGGAACTACGAGCAGTACTTC,CSATGNYEQYF
TRBJ1-1,NA,TRBV30,NA,TGTGCCTGGAGTGTACGGGTCCTAAAAAACACTGAAGCTTTCTTT,CAWSVRVLKNTEAFF
TRBJ1-4,TRBD1,TRBV28,NA,TGTGCCAGCAGTCCTCAGGGACAGGGGGATGGAGAAAAACTGTTTTTT,CASSPQGQGDGEKLFF
TRBJ2-4,TRBD2,TRBV9,NA,TGTGCCAGCAGCGTAGGGAGCGGGGGATCTCACGGGAACATTCAGTACTTC,CASSVGSGGSHGNIQYF
TRBJ1-5,NA,TRBV12-5,NA,TGTGCTAGTGGTTTGACGATCCGGCAGCCCCAGCATTTT,CASGLTIRQPQHF
TRBJ1-6,NA,TRBV6-1,NA,TGTGCCAGCAGTCAGGGGCGGACCGCACCCCTCCACTTT,CASSQGRTAPLHF
TRBJ1-2,NA,TRBV7-9,NA,TGTGCCAGCAGCTTAGAGACTAACTATGGCTACACCTTC,CASSLETNYGYTF
TRBJ1-5,NA,TRBV5-4,NA,TGTGCCAGCAATGACAGAGATAGCAATCAGCCCCAGCATTTT,CASNDRDSNQPQHF
TRBJ1-2,TRBD1,TRBV20-1,NA,TGCAGTGGGACAGGGGGCGGAGGCTACACCTTC,CSGTGGGGYTF
TRBJ2-7,TRBD1,TRBV28,NA,TGTGCCAGCAGTTCCCGGACAGGGGGTTCCTACGAGCAGTACTTC,CASSSRTGGSYEQYF
TRBJ1-1,NA,TRBV2,NA,TGTGCCAGCAGTGAAGGCCCTAAAGTGAACACTGAAGCTTTCTTT,CASSEGPKVNTEAFF
TRBJ2-3,TRBD2,TRBV9,NA,TGTGCCAGCAGCGCGAGACGACTAGCGGGTTCCACAGATACGCAGTATTTT,CASSARRLAGSTDTQYF
TRBJ2-7,NA,TRBV4-3,NA,TGCGCCAGCAGCCAAGAGGACCGATCCTACGAGCAGTACTTC,CASSQEDRSYEQYF
TRBJ1-1,NA,TRBV7-3,NA,TGTGCCAGCAGCTTAGGAAGGACAGATTTTGCTCGCACTGAAGCTTTCTTT,CASSLGRTDFARTEAFF
TRBJ1-5,NA,TRBV7-2,NA,TGTGCCAGCAGCGCCAGGGGACTTAGCAATCAGCCCCAGCATTTT,CASSARGLSNQPQHF
TRBJ2-1,NA,TRBV5-6,NA,TGTGCCAGCAGCTTTGGGTTAAGCTCCTACAATGAGCAGTTCTTC,CASSFGLSSYNEQFF
TRBJ1-1,TRBD1,TRBV7-8,NA,TGTGCCAGCAGCAACCGACAGGGTAACACTGAAGCTTTCTTT,CASSNRQGNTEAFF
TRBJ2-1,TRBD1,TRBV9,NA,TGTGCCAGCAGCGTAGGGGACAGCAAGCAGTTCTTC,CASSVGDSKQFF
TRBJ1-1,TRBD1,TRBV9,NA,TGTGCCAGCAGCGGACAGGGATTAGCTTTCTTT,CASSGQGLAFF
TRBJ1-2,NA,TRBV10-3,NA,TGTGCCATCAGTGGCCAGAGGGGCAGCGCCGAATTGGGCGGCTACACCTTC,CAISGQRGSAELGGYTF
TRBJ2-3,NA,TRBV18,NA,TGTGCCAGCTCACCACCTTTTGCGGAGGGGAAGGGAACAGATACGCAGTATTTT,CASSPPFAEGKGTDTQYF
TRBJ1-6,NA,TRBV4-2,NA,TGTGCCAGCAGCCAAGAGTCGACAGGTAGCACACCCCTCCACTTT,CASSQESTGSTPLHF
TRBJ1-5,NA,TRBV30,NA,TGTGCCTGGAGTGTGGGGGGATCGGGGAGCAATCAGCCCCAGCATTTT,CAWSVGGSGSNQPQHF
TRBJ2-3,NA,TRBV5-4,NA,TGTGCCAGCAGCTTCCCGCAAGGGCCCACGCAGTATTTT,CASSFPQGPTQYF
TRBJ1-2,NA,TRBV7-2,NA,TGTGCCAGCAGCTCTCAGGGACTGGCGTATGGCTACACCTTC,CASSSQGLAYGYTF
TRBJ1-2,TRBD1,TRBV12-5,NA,TGTGCTAGTGGTCGGCCCGGGACAGGGGGCCGTGGCTACACCTTC,CASGRPGTGGRGYTF
TRBJ2-5,TRBD2,TRBV5-4,NA,TGTGCCAGCAGCCAAGCGGGACTAGCGGGGAAAGAGACCCAGTACTTC,CASSQAGLAGKETQYF
TRBJ2-5,NA,TRBV21-1,NA,TGTGCCAGCAGCAAAGCAGGGGTAGGGGAGACCCAGTACTTC,CASSKAGVGETQYF
TRBJ2-5,TRBD2,TRBV4-3,NA,TGCGCCAGCAGCCAAGAACCCTTGACTAGCGGTAACCAAGAGACCCAGTACTTC,CASSQEPLTSGNQETQYF
TRBJ2-7,NA,TRBV6-5,NA,TGTGCCAGCAGGCCCGACGGGGCCTACGAGCAGTACTTC,CASRPDGAYEQYF
TRBJ1-6,NA,TRBV6-1,NA,TGTGCCAGCCGCTTAGAGGGAGCCAATTCACCCCTCCACTTT,CASRLEGANSPLHF
TRBJ2-2,NA,TRBV7-6,NA,TGTGCCAGCAGCTCAACGCAAAGGGCCTCGTACACCGGGGAGCTGTTTTTT,CASSSTQRASYTGELFF
TRBJ1-1,NA,TRBV9,few,TGTGCCAGCAGCGTAGAGGGTTATGGGGGACCGAACACTGAAGCTTTCTTT,CASSVEGYGGPNTEAFF
TRBJ1-2,TRBD1,TRBV7-8,NA,TGTGCCAGCAGCACGCGGACAGGGGGGACCTATGGCTACACCTTC,CASSTRTGGTYGYTF
TRBJ2-7,NA,TRBV5-1,NA,TGCGCCAGCAGCTTGGAGGGGTTTTCCTACGAGCAGTACTTC,CASSLEGFSYEQYF
TRBJ1-3,NA,TRBV2,NA,TGTGCCAGCAAGTTGGTCTCTGGAAACACCATATATTTT,CASKLVSGNTIYF
TRBJ1-1,TRBD1,TRBV19,NA,TGTGCCAGTAGTGCGACAGGGGGGAACACTGAAGCTTTCTTT,CASSATGGNTEAFF
TRBJ1-6,NA,TRBV6-1,NA,TGTGCCAGCTGCGACATGAGCAATTCACCCCTCCACTTT,CASCDMSNSPLHF
TRBJ2-5,NA,TRBV19,NA,TGTGCCAGTAGTATTCAGGGGCGAGAGACCCAGTACTTC,CASSIQGRETQYF
TRBJ2-1,NA,TRBV4-2,few,TGTGCCAGCAGCCAAGAGTTGAGGATCGGTGAGCAGTTCTTC,CASSQELRIGEQFF
TRBJ2-7,NA,TRBV6-5,NA,TGTGCCAGCAGTTCGGACGGTGAGGCCTCTTACGAGCAGTACTTC,CASSSDGEASYEQYF
TRBJ2-7,NA,TRBV6-6,NA,TGTGCCAGCAGTCGACCAGGGGGGCTGTCTCACGAGCAGTACTTC,CASSRPGGLSHEQYF
TRBJ1-5,NA,TRBV14,once,TGTGCCAGCAGCCCGAAAGGTGTGAGGGGCAATCAGCCCCAGCATTTT,CASSPKGVRGNQPQHF
TRBJ1-2,TRBD1,TRBV7-2,once,TGTGCCAGCAGTCCTCCAGGGGGCCACTATGGCTACACCTTC,CASSPPGGHYGYTF
TRBJ2-3,NA,TRBV29-1,once,TGCAGCGTTGAGAGTGTATCCTCTTTCTCCACAGATACGCAGTATTTT,CSVESVSSFSTDTQYF
TRBJ2-5,TRBD1,TRBV28,NA,TGTGCCAGCAGTTCGCCCGGGACAGGGTCCGAGGCCCAGTACTTC,CASSSPGTGSEAQYF
TRBJ2-7,TRBD2,TRBV6-5,NA,TGTGCCAGCAGTGGAATCGGGACTAGCATCTACGAGCAGTACTTC,CASSGIGTSIYEQYF
TRBJ2-3,NA,TRBV10-3,NA,TGTGCCATCAGTGGGGGGTTCACAGATACGCAGTATTTT,CAISGGFTDTQYF
TRBJ2-1,NA,TRBV19,NA,TGTGCCAGTAGTTTGATCGGGAGCTCCTACAATGAGCAGTTCTTC,CASSLIGSSYNEQFF
TRBJ2-7,TRBD1,TRBV19,NA,TGTGCCAGTAGTCCCGGGACAGGGGGTGTCACGATCTCCGAGCAGTACTTC,CASSPGTGGVTISEQYF
TRBJ2-5,NA,TRBV5-4,NA,TGTGCCAGCAGCTTGGGTCTTCAAGAGACCCAGTACTTC,CASSLGLQETQYF
TRBJ2-1,NA,TRBV29-1,NA,TGCAGCGTCGAGAAATTAGTGTGGGGGTCCAATGAGCAGTTCTTC,CSVEKLVWGSNEQFF
TRBJ2-5,TRBD2,TRBV7-3,NA,TGTGCCAGCAGCTCCGGACTAGCGGGGGGAGAGACCCAGTACTTC,CASSSGLAGGETQYF